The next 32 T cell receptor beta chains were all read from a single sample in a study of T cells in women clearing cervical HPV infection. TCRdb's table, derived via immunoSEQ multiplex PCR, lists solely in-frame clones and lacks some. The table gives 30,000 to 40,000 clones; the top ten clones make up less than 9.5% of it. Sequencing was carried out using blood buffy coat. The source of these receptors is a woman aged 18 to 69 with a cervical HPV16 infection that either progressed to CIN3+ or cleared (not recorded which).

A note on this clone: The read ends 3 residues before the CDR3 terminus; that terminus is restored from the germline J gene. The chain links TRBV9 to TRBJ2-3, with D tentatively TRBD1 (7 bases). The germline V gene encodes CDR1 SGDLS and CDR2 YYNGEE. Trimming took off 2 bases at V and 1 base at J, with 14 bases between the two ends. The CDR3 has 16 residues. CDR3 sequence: CASSVTGRRGTDTQYF. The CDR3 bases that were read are TGTGCCAGCAGCGTGACAGGGCGGAGGGGCACAGATACG.

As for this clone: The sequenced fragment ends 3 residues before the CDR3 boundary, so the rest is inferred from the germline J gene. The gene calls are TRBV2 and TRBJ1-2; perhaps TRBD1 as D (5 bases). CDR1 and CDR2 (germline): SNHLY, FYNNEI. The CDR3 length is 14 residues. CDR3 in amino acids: CASSAQSRGRGYTF. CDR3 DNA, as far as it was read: TGTGCCAGCAGTGCCCAAAGTAGGGGTCGGGGC.

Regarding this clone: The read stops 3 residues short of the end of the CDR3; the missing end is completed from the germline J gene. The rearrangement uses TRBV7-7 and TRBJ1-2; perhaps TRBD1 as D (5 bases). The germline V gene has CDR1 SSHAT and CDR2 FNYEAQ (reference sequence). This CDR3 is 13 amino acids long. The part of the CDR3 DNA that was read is TGTGCCAGCAGCCTGGGGGGATCCTACGAC. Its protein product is CASSLGGSYD. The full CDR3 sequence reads CASSLGGSYDYTF.

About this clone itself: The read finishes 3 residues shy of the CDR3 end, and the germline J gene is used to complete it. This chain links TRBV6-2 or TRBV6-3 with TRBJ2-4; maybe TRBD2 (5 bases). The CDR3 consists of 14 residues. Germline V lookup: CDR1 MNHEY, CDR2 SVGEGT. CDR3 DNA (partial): TGTGCCTCATCAACCAGCGGCCACCTATATGGT. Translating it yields CASSTSGHLYG. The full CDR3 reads CASSTSGHLYGQYF.

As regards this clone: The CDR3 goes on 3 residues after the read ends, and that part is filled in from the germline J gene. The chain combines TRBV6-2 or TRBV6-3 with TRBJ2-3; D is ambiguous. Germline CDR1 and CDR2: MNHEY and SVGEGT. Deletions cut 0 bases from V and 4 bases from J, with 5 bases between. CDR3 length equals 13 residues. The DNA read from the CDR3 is TGTGCCAGCAGTTACTCGAAGGCAGATACG. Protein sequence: CASSYSKADT. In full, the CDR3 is CASSYSKADTQYF.

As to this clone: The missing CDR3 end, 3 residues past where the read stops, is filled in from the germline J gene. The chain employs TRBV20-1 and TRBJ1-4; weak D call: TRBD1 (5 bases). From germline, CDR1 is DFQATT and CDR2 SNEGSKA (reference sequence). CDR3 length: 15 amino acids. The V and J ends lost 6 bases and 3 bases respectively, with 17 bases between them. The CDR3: CSANPGAGSNEKLFF. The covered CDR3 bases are TGCAGTGCCAACCCCGGGGCGGGGTCTAATGAAAAA.

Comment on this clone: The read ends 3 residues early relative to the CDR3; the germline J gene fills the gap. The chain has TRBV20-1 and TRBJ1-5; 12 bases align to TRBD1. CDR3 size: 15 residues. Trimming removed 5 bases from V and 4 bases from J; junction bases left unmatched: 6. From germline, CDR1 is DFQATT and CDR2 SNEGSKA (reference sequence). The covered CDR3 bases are TGCAGTGCTTCTCCGGGACAGGGGGCAAATCAGCCC. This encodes CSASPGQGANQP. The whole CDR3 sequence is CSASPGQGANQPQHF.

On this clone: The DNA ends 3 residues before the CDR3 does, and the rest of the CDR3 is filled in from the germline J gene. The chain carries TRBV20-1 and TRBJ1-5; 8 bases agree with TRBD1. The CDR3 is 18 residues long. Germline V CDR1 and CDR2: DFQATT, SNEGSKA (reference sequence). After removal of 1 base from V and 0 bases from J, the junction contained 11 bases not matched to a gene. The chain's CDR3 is CSARVEDRVGYSNQPQHF. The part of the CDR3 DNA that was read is TGCAGTGCTAGAGTCGAGGACAGGGTGGGATATAGCAATCAGCCC.

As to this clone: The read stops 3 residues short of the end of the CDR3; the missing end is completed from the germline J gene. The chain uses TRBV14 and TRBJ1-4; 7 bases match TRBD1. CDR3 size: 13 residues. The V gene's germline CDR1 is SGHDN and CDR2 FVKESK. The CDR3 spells CASQTGPDSPLFF. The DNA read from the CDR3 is TGTGCCAGCCAGACAGGGCCAGACTCACCA.

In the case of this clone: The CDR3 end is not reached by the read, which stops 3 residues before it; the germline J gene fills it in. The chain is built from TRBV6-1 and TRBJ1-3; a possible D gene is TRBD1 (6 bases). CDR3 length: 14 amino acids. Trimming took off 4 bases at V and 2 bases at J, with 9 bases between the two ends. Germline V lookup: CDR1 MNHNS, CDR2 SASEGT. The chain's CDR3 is CASSAQGPGNTIYF. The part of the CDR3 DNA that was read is TGTGCCAGCAGTGCTCAGGGGCCTGGAAACACC.

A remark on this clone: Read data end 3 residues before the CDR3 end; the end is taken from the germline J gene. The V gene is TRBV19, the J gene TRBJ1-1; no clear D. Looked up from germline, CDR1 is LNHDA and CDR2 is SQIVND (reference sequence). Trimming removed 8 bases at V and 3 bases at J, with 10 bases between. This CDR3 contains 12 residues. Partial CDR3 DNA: TGTGCCAGTGGGCTTAGCGACACTGAA. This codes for CASGLSDTE. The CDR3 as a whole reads CASGLSDTEAFF. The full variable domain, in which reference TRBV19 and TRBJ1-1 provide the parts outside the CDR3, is DGGITQSPKYLFRKEGQNVTLSCEQNLNHDAMYWYRQDPGQGLRLIYYSQIVNDFQKGDIAEGYSVSREKKESFPLTVTSAQKNPTAFYLCASGLSDTEAFFGQGTRLTVV.

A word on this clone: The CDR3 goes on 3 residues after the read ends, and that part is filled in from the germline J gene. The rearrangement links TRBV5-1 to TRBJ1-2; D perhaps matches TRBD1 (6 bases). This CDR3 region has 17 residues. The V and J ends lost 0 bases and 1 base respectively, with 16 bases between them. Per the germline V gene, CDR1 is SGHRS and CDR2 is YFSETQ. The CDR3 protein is CASSLGQEQKRNYGYTF. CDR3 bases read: TGCGCCAGCAGCTTGGGACAGGAGCAAAAACGTAACTATGGC.

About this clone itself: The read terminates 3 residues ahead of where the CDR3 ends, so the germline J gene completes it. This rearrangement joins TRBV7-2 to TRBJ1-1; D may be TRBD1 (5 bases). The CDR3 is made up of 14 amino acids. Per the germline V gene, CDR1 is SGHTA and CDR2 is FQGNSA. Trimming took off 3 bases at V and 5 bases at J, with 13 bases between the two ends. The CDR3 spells CASSFFPPGTEAFF. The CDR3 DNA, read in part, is TGTGCCAGCAGCTTCTTCCCACCAGGGACTGAA.

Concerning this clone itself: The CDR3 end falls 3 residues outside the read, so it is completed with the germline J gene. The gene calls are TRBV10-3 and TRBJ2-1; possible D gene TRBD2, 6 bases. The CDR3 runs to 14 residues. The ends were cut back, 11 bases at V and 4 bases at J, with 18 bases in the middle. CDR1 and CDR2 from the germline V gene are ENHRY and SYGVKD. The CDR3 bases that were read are TGTGCCGTATTAGAGACTAGTAAATACAATGAG. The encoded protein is CAVLETSKYNE. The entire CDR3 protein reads CAVLETSKYNEQFF.

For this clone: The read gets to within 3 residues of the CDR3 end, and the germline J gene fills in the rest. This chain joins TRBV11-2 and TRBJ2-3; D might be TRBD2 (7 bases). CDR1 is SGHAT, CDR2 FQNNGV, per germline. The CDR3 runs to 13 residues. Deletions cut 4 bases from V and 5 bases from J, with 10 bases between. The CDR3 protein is CASSSGGRDTQYF. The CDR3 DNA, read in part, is TGTGCCAGCAGCTCGGGGGGCAGAGATACG. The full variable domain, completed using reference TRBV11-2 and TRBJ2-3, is EAGVAQSPRYKIIEKRQSVAFWCNPISGHATLYWYQQILGQGPKLLIQFQNNGVVDDSQLPKDRFSAERLKGVDSTLKIQPAKLEDSAVYLCASSSGGRDTQYFGPGTRLTVL.

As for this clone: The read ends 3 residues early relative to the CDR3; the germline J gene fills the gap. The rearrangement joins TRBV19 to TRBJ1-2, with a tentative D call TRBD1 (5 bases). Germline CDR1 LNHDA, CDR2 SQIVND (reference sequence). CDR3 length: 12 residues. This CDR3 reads CASSLGGGGYTF. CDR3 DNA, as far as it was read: TGTGCCAGTAGCCTCGGGGGTGGCGGC.

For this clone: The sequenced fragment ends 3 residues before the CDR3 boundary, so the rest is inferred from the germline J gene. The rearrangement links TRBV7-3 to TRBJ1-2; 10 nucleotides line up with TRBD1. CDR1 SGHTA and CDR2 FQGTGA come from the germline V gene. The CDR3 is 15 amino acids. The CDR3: CASSLRQGANNDYTF. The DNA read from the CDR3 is TGTGCCAGCAGCTTAAGACAGGGGGCAAACAATGAC.

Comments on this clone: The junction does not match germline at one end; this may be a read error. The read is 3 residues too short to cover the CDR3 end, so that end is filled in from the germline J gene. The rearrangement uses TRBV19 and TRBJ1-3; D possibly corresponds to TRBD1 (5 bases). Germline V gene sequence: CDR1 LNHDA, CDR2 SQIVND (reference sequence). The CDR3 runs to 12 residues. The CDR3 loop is CASSIRGNTIYF. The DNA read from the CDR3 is TGTGCCAGTAGTATTAGGGGAAACACA.

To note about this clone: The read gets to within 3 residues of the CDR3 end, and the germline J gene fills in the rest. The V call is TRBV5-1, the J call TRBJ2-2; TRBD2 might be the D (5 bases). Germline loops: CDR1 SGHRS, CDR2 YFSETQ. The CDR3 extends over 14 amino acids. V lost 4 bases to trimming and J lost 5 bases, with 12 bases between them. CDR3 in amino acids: CASSSRTGTGELFF. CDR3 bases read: TGCGCCAGCAGCAGCCGAACGGGGACCGGGGAG.

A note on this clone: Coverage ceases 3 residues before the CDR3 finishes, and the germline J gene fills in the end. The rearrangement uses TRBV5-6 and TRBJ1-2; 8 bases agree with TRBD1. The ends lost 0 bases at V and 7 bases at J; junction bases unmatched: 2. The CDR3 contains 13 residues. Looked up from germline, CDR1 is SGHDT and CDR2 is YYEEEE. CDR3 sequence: CASSLGTGLGYTF. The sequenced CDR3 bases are TGTGCCAGCAGCTTGGGGACAGGGCTTGGC.

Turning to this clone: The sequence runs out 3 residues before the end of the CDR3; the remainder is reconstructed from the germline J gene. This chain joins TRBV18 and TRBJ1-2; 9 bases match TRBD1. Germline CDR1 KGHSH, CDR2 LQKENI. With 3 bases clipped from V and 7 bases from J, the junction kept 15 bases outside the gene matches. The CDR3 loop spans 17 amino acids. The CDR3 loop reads CASSPSQPGQGLGGYTF. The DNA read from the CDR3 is TGTGCCAGCTCACCGTCGCAGCCGGGACAGGGCCTTGGTGGC.

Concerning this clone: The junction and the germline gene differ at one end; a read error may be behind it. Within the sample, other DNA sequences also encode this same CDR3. CDR3 DNA, as far as it was read: TGCAGCGTTGATTATGGGACAGGGTATGGG. It yields the protein CSVDYGTGYG. The complete CDR3 reads CSVDYGTGYGYTF. V usage is TRBV29-1 and J usage is TRBJ1-2; TRBD1 aligns across 9 bases. The read gets to within 3 residues of the CDR3 end, and the germline J gene fills in the rest. The length of the CDR3 is 13 residues. The V gene's germline CDR1 is SQVTM and CDR2 ANQGSEA.

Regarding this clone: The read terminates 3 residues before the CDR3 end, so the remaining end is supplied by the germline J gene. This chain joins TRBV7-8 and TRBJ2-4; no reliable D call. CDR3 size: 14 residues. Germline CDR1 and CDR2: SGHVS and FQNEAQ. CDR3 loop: CASSLRQAAYGQYF. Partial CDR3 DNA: TGTGCCAGCAGCTTGAGGCAGGCAGCCTATGGT.

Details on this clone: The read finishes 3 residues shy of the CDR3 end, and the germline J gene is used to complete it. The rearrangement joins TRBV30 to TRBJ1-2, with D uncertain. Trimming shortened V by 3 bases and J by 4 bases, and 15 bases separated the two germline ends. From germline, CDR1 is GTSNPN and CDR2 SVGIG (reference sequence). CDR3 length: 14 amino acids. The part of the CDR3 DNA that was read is TGTGCCTGGAGCTCCGGGTTCGACGGCTATGGC. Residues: CAWSSGFDGYG. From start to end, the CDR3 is CAWSSGFDGYGYTF.

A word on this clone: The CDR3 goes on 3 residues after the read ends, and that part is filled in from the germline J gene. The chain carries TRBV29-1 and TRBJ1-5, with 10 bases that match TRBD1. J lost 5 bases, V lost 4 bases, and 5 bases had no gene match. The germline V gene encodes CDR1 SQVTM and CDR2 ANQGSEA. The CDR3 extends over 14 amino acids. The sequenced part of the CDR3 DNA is TGCAGCGTTGCGGGGACAGGGGTTGATCAGCCC. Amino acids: CSVAGTGVDQP. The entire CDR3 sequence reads CSVAGTGVDQPQHF.

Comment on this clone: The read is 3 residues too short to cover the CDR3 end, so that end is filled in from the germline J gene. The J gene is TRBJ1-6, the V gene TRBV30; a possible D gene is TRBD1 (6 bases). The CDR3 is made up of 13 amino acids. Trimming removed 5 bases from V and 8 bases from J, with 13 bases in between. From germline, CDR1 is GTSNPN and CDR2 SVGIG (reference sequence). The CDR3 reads CAWLDSLYSPLHF. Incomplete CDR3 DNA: TGTGCCTGGCTGGACAGTTTGTATTCACCC.

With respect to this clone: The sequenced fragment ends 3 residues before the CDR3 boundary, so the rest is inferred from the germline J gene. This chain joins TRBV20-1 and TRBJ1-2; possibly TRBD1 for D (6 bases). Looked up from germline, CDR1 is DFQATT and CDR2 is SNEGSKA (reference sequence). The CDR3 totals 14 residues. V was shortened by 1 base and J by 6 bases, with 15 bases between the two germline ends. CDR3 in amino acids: CSARGTGLLHGYTF. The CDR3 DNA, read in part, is TGCAGTGCTAGAGGTACAGGGCTTCTACATGGC.

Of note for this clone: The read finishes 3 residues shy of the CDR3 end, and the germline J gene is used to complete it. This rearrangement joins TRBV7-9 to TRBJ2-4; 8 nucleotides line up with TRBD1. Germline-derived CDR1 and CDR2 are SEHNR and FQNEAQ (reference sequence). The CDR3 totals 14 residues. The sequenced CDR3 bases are TGTGCCAGCAGTAGGCTACAGGGGGAGGATGGT. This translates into CASSRLQGEDG. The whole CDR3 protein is CASSRLQGEDGQYF.

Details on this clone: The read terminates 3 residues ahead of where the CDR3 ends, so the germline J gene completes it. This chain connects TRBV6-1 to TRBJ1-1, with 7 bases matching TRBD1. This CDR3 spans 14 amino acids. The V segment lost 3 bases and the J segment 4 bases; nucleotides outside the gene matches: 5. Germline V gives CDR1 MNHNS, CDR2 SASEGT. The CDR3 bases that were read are TGTGCCAGCAGTGAGCTCACAGGGGTCACTGAA. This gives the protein CASSELTGVTE. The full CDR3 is CASSELTGVTEAFF.

Incomplete CDR3 DNA: TGTGCCAGCAGCTTACGGGACTCTAGCTACAATGAG. This gives the protein CASSLRDSSYNE. The full CDR3 sequence reads CASSLRDSSYNEQFF. V usage is TRBV7-8 and J usage is TRBJ2-1, with a possible D match to TRBD2 (6 bases). The read is 3 residues too short to cover the CDR3 end, so that end is filled in from the germline J gene. CDR1 SGHVS and CDR2 FQNEAQ come from the germline V gene. V was trimmed by 2 bases and J by 3 bases, leaving 11 bases between them. The CDR3 has 15 amino acids.

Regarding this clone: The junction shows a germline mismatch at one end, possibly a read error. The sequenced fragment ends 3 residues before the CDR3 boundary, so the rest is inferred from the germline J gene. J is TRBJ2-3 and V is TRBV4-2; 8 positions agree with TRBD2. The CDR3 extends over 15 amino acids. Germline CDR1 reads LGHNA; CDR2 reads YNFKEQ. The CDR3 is CASRGKRGLADTQYF. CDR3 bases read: TGCGCCAGCAGAGGGAAGCGGGGGTTGGCAGATACG.

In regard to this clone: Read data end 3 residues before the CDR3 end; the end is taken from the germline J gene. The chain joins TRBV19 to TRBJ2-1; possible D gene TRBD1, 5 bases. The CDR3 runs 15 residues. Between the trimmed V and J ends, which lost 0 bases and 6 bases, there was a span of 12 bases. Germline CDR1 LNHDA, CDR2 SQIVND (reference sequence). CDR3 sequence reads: CASSIDIEDTNEQFF. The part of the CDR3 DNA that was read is TGTGCCAGTAGTATAGATATAGAGGACACCAATGAG.